This entry describes one T cell receptor beta chain. No antigen is known for it. Described treatment: 15 to 20 received Ad26.COV2.S at low or high dose, single or two shots; roughly 5 received placebo; per-sample allocation not given. On day 63 after the first injection, vaccine and placebo recipients gave samples. Within Boston, the person who donated was an adult of 18-55 years. Built on an Ad26 vector, the vaccine expressed Wuhan-strain SARS-CoV-2 spike. This sample was taken from a study of Ad26.COV2.S vaccination and SARS-CoV-2 variants. Findings and limits, study-wide: Vaccinated and placebo-treated recipients had similar non-spike TCR breadth. Analyses of TCR breadth and depth may have underestimated total T cell responses.

The ends were cut back, 6 bases at V and 5 bases at J, with 18 bases in the middle. The V gene's germline CDR1 is MNHEY and CDR2 SVGAGI. The CDR3 length is 15 residues. Here immunoSEQ multiplex PCR was the method, and the copy in TCRdb shows in-frame clones only, minus some. This sample has a few hundred thousand clones; approximately 83% occur once, and the top ten carry almost 7.5%. Sample: peripheral blood, taken in a trial of Ad26.COV2.S vaccine versus placebo. This TCR was sampled from a person aged 18-60 years who received the Ad26.COV2.S COVID-19 vaccine or a placebo. The genes are TRBV6-5 and TRBJ2-3; weak D call: TRBD2 (6 bases). The CDR3 is CASREGRVSGDTQYF. In DNA, the CDR3 is TGTGCCAGCAGGGAGGGGCGGGTGAGTGGAGATACGCAGTATTTT.